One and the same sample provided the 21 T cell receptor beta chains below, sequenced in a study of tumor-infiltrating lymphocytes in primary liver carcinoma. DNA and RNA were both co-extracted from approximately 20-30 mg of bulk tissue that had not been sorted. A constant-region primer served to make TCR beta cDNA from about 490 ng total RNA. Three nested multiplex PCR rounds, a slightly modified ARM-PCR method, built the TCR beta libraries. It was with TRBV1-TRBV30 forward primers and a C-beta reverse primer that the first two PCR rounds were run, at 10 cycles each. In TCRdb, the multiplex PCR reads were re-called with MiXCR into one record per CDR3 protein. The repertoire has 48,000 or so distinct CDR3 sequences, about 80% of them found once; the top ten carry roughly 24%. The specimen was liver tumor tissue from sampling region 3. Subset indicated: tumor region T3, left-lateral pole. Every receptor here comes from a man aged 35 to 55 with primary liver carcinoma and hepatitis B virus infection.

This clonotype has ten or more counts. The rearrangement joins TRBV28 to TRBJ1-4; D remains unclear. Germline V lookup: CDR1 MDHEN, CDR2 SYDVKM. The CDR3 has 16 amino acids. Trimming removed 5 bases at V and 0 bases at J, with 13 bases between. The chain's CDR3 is CASSPSALATNEKLFF. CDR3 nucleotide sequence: TGTGCCAGCAGTCCCTCAGCACTCGCAACTAATGAAAAACTGTTTTTT.

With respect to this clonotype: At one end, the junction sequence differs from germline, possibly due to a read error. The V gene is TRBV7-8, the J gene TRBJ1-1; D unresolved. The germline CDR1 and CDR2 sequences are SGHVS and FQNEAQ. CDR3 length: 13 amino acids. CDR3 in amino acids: CVSGLAVTTEAFF. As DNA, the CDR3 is TGTGTCAGCGGCTTAGCGGTGACAACTGAAGCTTTCTTT.

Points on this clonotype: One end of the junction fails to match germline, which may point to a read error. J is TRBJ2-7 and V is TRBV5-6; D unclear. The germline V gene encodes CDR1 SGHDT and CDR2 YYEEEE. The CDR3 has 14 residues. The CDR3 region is CASSPRDFSYEQYF. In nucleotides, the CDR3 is TGTGCCAGCAGCCCCCGCGACTTCTCCTACGAGCAGTATTTC.

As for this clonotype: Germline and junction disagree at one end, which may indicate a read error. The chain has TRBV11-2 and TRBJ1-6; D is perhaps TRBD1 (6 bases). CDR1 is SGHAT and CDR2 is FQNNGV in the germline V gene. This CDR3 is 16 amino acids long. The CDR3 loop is CASSLRQVLYNSPLHF. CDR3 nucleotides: TGTGCCAGCAGCTTAAGACAGGTCCTTTATAATTCACCCCTTCACTTT.

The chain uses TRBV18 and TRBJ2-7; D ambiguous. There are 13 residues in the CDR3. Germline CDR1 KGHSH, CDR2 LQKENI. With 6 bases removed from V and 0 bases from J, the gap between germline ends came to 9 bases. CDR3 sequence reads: CASSPGSSYEQYF. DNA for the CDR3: TGTGCCAGCTCGCCAGGATCCTCCTACGAGCAGTACTTC.

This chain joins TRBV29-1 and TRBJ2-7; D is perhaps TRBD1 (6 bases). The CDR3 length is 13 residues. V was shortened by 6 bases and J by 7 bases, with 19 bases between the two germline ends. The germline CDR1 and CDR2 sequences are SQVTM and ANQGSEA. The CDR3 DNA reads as TGCAGCGTCAACAGGGATGGACGGAAGGAGCAGTACTTC. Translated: CSVNRDGRKEQYF.

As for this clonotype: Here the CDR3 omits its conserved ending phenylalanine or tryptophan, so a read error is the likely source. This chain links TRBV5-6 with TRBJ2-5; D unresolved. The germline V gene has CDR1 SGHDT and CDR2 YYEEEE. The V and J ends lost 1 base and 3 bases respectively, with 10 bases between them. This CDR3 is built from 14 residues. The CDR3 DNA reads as TGTGCCAGCAGCTTGTTCGGCGGTGAAGAGACCCAGTACTCC. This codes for CASSLFGGEETQYS.

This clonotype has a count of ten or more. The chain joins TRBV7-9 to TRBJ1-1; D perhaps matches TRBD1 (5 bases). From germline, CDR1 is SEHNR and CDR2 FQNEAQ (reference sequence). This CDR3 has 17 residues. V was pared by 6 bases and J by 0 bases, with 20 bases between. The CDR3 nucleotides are TGTGCCAGCAGGGAGACCCTAAGGGGCCGGATGAACACTGAAGCTTTCTTT. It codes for CASRETLRGRMNTEAFF.

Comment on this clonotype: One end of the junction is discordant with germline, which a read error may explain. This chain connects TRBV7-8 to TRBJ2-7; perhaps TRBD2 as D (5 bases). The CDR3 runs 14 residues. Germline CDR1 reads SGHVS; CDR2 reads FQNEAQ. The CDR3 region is CANSVSGRVYEQYF. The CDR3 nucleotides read TGTGCCAACAGCGTTAGTGGGAGAGTTTACGAGCAGTACTTC.

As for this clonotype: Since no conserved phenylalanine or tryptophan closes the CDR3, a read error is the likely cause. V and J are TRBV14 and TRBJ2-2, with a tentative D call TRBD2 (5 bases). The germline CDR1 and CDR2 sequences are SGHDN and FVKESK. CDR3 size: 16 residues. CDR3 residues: CASSQSRAANIGELFS. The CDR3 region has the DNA TGTGCCAGCAGCCAATCGAGGGCGGCCAACATCGGGGAGCTGTTTTCT.

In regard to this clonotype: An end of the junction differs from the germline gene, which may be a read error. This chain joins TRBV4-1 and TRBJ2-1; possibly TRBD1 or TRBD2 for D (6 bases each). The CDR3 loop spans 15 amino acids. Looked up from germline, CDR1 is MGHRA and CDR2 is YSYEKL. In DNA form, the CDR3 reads TGCGCCAGCAGCCGAGAGGTAGGGGGGTACAATGAGCAGCTCTTC. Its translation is CASSREVGGYNEQLF.

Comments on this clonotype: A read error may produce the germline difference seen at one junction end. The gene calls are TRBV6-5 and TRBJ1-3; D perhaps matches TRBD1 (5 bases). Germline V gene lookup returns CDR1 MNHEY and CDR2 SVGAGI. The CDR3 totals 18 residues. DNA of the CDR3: TGTACCAGCAGGAGGGGCGGCACGGTGTCCCCCTCTGGAAACACCATATATTTT. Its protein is CTSRRGGTVSPSGNTIYF.

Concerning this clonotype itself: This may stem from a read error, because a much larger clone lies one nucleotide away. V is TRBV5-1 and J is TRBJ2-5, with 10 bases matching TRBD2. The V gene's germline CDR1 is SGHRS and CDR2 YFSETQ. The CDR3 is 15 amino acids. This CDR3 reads CASNLGASGSETQYF. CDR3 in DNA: TGCGCCAGCAACTTGGGCGCTAGCGGGAGTGAGACCCAGTACTTC.

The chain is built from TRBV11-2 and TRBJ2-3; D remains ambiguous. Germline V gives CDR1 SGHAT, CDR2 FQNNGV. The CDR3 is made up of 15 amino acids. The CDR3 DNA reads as TGTTCCGGCAGCTTTCTGGCTTCTAGCACAGATACGCAGTATTTT. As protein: CSGSFLASSTDTQYF.

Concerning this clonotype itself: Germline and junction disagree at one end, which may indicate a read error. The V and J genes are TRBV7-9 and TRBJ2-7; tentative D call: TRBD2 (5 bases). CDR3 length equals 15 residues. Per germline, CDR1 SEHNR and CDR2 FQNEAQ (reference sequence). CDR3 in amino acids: CASSPEGLSSYEQRF. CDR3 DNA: TGTGCCAGCAGCCCAGAGGGTTTAAGCTCCTACGAGCAGCGCTTC.

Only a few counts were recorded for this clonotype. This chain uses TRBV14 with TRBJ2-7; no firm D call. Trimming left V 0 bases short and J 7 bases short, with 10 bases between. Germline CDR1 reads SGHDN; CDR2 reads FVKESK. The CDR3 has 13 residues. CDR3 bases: TGTGCCAGCAGCCAAGATCAGGAACGGGAGCAGTACTTC. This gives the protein CASSQDQEREQYF.

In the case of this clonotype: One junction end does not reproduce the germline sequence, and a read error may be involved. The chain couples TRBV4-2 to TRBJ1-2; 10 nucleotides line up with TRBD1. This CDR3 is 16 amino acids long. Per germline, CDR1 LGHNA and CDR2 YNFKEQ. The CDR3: CPSSQEGQGGNYGYTF. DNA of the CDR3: TGTCCCAGCAGCCAAGAAGGACAGGGGGGCAACTATGGCTACACCTTC.

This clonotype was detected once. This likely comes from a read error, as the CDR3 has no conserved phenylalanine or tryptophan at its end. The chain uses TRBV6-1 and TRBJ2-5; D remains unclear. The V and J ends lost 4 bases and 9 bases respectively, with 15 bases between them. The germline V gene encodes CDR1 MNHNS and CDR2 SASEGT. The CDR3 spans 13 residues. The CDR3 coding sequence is TGTGCCAGCAGTGGAGACATGTGGGGATCCCAGTACTTA. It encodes CASSGDMWGSQYL.

The CDR3 spells CASSMVSDGQYF. CDR3 in DNA: TGCGCCAGCAGCATGGTCAGCGACGGGCAGTACTTC. The chain uses TRBV5-1 and TRBJ2-7; D is uncertain. CDR1 and CDR2 (germline): SGHRS, YFSETQ. V lost 4 bases, J lost 9 bases, and 14 bases lay in between. This CDR3 is 12 amino acids long. The full variable domain, with the rest looked up from reference TRBV5-1 and TRBJ2-7, is KAGVTQTPRYLIKTRGQQVTLSCSPISGHRSVSWYQQTPGQGLQFLFEYFSETQRNKGNFPGRFSGRQFSNSRSEMNVSTLELGDSALYLCASSMVSDGQYFGPGTRLTVT.

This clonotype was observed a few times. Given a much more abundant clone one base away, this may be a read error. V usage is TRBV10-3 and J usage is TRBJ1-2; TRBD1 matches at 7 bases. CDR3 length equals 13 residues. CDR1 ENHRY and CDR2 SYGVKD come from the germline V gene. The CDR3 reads CAIRAQGNYGYAF. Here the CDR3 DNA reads TGTGCCATCAGAGCACAGGGGAACTATGGCTACGCCTTC.

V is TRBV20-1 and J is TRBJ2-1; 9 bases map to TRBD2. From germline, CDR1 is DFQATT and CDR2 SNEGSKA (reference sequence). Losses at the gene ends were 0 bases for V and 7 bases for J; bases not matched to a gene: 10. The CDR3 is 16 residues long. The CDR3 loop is CSARDIRAGGLNEQFF. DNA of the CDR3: TGCAGTGCTAGAGATATAAGAGCGGGAGGCCTAAATGAGCAGTTCTTC.